This T cell receptor beta chain was recorded in a study of human T cells and chemical hapten exposure. Study summary: The study patch tested 0.01% DPC on the upper back and read results at 6 days.

Single cDNA molecules in the library carried unique molecular identifiers attached during preparation. One entry per CDR3 protein, called by TCRdb with MiXCR from the RACE reads. The sample records more than 100,000 distinct CDR3 sequences, approximately 13% being singletons. Time point noted: patch test 1, 2 weeks after DPC sensitization. Stated treatment: therapeutic diphenylcyclopropenone sensitization with weekly scalp DPC. The material sequenced was whole blood, taken in connection with sensitization to the hapten diphenylcyclopropenone (DPC). The clonotype comes from a man aged 18 to 30 with alopecia areata. Some clones in this sample may be carry-over from other donors' samples.

The DNA for the CDR3 is TGTGCCAGCAGTGGGGCTGGCGAGCAGTACTTC. Its protein product is CASSGAGEQYF. The V call is TRBV2, the J call TRBJ2-7; no clear D gene. In germline, CDR1 is SNHLY, CDR2 FYNNEI. Trimming took off 4 bases at V and 6 bases at J, with 7 bases between the two ends. This CDR3 contains 11 residues.